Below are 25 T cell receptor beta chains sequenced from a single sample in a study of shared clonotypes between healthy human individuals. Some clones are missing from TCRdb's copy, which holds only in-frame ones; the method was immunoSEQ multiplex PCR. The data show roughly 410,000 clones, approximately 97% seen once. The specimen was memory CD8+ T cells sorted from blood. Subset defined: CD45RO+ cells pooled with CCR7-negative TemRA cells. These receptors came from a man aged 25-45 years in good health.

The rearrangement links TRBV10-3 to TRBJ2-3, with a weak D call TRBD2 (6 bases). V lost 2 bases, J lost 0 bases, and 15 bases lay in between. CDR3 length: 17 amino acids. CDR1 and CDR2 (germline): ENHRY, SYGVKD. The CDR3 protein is CAISERRSGTSTDTQYF. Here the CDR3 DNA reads TGTGCCATCAGTGAGAGACGTAGCGGTACTAGCACAGATACGCAGTATTTT.

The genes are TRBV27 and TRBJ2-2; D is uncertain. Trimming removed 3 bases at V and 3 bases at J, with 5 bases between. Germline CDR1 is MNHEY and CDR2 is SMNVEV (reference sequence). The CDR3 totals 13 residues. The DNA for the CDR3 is TGTGCCAGCAGTTTGTTGGACACCGGGGAGCTGTTTTTT. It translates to CASSLLDTGELFF.

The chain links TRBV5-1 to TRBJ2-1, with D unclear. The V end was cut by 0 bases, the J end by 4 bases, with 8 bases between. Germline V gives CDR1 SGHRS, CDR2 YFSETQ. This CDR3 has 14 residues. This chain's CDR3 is CASSLGGLYNEQFF. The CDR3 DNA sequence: TGCGCCAGCAGCTTGGGGGGTCTTTACAATGAGCAGTTCTTC.

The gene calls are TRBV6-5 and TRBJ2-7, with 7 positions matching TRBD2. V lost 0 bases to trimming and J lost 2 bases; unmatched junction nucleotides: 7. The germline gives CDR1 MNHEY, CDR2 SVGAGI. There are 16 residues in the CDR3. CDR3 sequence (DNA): TGTGCCAGCAGTTACTCGTCCAGCGGGGTCCCCTACGAGCAGTACTTC. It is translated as CASSYSSSGVPYEQYF.

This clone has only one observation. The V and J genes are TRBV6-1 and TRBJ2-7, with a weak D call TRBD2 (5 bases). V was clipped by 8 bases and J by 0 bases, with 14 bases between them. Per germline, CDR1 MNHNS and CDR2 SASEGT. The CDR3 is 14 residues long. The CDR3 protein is CASQLDPSSYEQYF. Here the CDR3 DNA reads TGTGCCAGCCAACTAGATCCGAGCTCCTACGAGCAGTACTTC.

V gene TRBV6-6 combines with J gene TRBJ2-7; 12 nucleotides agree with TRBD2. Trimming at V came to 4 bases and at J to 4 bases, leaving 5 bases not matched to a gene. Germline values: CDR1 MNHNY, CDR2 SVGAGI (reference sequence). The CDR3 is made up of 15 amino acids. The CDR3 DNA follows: TGTGCCAGCAGTTTTACCGGACTAGCGGGGTACGAGCAGTACTTC. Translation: CASSFTGLAGYEQYF.

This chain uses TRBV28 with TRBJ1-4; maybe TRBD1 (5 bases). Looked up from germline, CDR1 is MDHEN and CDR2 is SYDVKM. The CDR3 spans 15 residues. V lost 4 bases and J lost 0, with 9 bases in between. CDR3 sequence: CASSSRTTTNEKLFF. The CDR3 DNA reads TGTGCCAGCAGTTCCAGGACAACAACTAATGAAAAACTGTTTTTT.

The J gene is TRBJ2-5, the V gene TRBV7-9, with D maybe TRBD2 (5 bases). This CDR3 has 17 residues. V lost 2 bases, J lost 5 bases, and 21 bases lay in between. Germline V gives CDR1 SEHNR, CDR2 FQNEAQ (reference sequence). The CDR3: CASSLRYGGPAPETQYF. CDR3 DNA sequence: TGTGCCAGCAGCTTACGATACGGAGGCCCTGCCCCCGAGACCCAGTACTTC.

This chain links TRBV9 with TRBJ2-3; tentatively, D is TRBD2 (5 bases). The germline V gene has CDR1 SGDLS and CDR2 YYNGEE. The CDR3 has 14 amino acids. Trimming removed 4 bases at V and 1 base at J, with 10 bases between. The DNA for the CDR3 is TGTGCCAGCAGCAACATGCGGGGCACAGATACGCAGTATTTT. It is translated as CASSNMRGTDTQYF.

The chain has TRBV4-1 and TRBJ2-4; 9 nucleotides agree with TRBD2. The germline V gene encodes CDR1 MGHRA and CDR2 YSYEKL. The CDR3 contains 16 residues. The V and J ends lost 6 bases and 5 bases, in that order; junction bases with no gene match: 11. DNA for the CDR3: TGCGCCAGCAGAAAAGGGATACTAGCGGGCGAAAACATTCAGTACTTC. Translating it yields CASRKGILAGENIQYF.

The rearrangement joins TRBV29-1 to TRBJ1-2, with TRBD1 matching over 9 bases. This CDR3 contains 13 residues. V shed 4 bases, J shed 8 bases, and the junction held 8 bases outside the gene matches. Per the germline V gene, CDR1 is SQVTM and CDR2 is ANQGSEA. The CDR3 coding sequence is TGCAGCGTTGGCCCCGGGACAGGGAAAGGCTACACCTTC. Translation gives CSVGPGTGKGYTF. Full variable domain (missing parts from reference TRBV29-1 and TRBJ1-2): SAVISQKPSRDICQRGTSLTIQCQVDSQVTMMFWYRQQPGQSLTLIATANQGSEATYESGFVIDKFPISRPNLTFSTLTVSNMSPEDSSIYLCSVGPGTGKGYTFGSGTRLTVV.

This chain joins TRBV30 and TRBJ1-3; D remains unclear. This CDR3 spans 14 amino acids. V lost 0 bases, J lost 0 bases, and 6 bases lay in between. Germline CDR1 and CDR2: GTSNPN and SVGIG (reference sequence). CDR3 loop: CAWSVGDSGNTIYF. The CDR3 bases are TGTGCCTGGAGTGTTGGGGACTCTGGAAACACCATATATTTT.

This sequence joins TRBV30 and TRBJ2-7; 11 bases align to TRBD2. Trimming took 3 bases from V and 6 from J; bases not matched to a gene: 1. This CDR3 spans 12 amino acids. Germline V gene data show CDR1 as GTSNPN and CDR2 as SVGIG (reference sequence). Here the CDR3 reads CAWRLAGGEQYF. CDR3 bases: TGTGCCTGGAGGCTAGCGGGAGGCGAGCAGTACTTC.

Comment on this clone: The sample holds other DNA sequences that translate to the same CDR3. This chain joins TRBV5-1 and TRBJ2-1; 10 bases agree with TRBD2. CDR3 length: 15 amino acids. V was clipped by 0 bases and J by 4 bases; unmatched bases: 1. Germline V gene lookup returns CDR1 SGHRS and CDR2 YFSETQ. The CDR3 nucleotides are TGCGCCAGCAGCTTGGGGACTAGCGGATACAATGAGCAGTTCTTC. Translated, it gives CASSLGTSGYNEQFF.

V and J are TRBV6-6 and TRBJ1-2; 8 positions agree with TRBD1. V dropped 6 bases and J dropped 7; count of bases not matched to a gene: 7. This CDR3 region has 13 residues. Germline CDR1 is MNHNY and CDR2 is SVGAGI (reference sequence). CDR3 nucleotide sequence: TGTGCCAGCAGCCACGGGACAGGAGGTGGCTACACCTTC. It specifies CASSHGTGGGYTF.

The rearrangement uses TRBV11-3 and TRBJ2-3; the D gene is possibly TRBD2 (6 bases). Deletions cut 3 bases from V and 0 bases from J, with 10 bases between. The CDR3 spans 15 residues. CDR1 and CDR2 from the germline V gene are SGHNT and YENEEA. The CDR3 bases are TGTGCCAGCAGCTTTAGCGGTTCTAGCACAGATACGCAGTATTTT. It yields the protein CASSFSGSSTDTQYF.

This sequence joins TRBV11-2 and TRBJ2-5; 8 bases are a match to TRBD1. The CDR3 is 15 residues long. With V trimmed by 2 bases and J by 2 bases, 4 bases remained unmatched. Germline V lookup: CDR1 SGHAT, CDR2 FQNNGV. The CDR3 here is CASSLQTGGQETQYF. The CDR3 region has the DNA TGTGCCAGCAGCTTACAAACAGGGGGTCAAGAGACCCAGTACTTC.

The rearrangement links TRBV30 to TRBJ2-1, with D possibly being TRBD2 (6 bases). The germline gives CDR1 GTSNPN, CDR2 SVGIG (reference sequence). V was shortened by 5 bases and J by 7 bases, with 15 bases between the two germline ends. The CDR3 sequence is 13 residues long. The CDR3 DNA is TGTGCCTGGTACCGGGACTCCCAAAATGAGCAGTTCTTC. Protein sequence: CAWYRDSQNEQFF. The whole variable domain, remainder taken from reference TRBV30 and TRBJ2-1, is SQTIHQWPATLVQPVGSPLSLECTVEGTSNPNLYWYRQAAGRGLQLLFYSVGIGQISSEVPQNLSASRPQDRQFILSSKKLLLSDSGFYLCAWYRDSQNEQFFGPGTRLTVL.

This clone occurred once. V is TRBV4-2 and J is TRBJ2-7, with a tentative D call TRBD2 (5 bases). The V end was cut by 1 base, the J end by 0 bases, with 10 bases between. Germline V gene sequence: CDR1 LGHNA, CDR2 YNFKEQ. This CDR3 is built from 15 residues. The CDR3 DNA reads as TGTGCCAGCAGCCAAGCCAGCGGAAACTCCTACGAGCAGTACTTC. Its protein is CASSQASGNSYEQYF.

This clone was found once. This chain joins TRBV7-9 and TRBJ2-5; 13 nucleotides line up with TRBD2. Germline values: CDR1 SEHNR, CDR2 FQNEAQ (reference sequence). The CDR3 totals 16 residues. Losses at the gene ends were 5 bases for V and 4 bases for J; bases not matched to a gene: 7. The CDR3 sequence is CASSRTSGRDGETQYF. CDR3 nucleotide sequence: TGTGCCAGCAGCCGAACTAGCGGGAGGGACGGAGAGACCCAGTACTTC.

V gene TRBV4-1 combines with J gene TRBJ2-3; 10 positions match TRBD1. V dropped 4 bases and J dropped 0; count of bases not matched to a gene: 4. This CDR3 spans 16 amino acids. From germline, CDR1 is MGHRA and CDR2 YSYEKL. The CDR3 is CASSPDRGPSTDTQYF. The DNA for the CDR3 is TGCGCCAGCAGCCCCGACAGGGGGCCTAGCACAGATACGCAGTATTTT.

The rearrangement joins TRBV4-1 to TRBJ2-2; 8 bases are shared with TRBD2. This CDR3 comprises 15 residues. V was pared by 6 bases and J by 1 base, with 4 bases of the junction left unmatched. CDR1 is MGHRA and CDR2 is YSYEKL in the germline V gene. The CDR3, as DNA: TGCGCCAGCAGTCCCAGCGGGAGGAACACCGGGGAGCTGTTTTTT. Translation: CASSPSGRNTGELFF.

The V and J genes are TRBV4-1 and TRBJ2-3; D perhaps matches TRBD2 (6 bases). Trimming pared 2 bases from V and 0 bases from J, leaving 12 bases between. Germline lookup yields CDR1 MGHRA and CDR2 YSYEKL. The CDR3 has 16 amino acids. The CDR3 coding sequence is TGCGCCAGCAGCCAAACAATAGCGGCTAGCACAGATACGCAGTATTTT. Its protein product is CASSQTIAASTDTQYF.

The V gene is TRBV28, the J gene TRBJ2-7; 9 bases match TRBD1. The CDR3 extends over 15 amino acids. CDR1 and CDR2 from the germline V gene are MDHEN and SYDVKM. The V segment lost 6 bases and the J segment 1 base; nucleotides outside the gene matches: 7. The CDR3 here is CASRGGGQGSYEQYF. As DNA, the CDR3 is TGTGCCAGCAGGGGGGGAGGACAGGGGTCCTACGAGCAGTACTTC.

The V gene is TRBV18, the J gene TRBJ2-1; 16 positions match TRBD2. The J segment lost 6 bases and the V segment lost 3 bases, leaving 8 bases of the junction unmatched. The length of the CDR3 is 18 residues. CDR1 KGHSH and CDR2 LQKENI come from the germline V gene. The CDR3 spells CASSPTGLAGGILNEQFF. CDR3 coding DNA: TGTGCCAGCTCACCCACGGGACTAGCGGGAGGGATACTCAATGAGCAGTTCTTC.